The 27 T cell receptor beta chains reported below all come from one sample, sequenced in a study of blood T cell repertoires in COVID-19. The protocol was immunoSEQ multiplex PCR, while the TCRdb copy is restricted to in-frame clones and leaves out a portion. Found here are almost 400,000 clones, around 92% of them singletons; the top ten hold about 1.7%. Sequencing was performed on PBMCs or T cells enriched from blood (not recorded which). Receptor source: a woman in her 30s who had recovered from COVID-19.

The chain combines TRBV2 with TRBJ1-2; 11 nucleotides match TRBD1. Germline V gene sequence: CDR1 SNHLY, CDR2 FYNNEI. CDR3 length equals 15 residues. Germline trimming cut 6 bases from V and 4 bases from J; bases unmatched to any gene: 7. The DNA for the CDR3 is TGTGCCAGCAGAGACGGACAGGGGGCGGGCTATGGCTACACCTTC. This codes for CASRDGQGAGYGYTF.

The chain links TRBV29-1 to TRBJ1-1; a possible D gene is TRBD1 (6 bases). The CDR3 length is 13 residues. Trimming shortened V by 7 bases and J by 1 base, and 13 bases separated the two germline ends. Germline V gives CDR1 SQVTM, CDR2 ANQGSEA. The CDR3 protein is CSGKPGQNTEAFF. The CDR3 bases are TGCAGCGGAAAACCGGGACAGAACACTGAAGCTTTCTTT.

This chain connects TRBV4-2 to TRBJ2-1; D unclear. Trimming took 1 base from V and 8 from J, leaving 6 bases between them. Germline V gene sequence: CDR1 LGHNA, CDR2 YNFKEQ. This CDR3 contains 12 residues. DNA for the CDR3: TGTGCCAGCAGCCAAGTTTCCGATGAGCAGTTCTTC. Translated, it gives CASSQVSDEQFF.

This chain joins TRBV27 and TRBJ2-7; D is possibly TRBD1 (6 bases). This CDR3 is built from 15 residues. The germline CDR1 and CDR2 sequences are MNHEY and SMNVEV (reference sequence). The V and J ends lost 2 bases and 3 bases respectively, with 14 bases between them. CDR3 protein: CASSLAGAFHYEQYF. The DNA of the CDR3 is TGTGCCAGCAGTTTAGCAGGGGCGTTCCACTACGAGCAGTACTTC.

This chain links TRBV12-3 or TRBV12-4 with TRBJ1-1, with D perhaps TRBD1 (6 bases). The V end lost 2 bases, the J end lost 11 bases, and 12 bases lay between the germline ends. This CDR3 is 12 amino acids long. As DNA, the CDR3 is TGTGCCAGCAGTTTATCGGACAGCCTGGCTTTCTTT. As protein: CASSLSDSLAFF.

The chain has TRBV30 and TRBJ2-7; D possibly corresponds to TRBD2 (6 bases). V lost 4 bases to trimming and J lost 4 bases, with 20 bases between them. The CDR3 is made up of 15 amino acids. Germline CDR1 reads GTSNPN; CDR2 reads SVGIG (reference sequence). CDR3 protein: CAWKVGTLRSYEQYF. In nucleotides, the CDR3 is TGTGCCTGGAAGGTAGGGACTCTCCGCAGTTACGAGCAGTACTTC.

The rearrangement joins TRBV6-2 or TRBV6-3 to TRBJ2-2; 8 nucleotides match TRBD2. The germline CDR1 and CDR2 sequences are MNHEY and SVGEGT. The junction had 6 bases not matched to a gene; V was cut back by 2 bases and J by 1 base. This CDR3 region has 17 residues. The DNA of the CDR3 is TGTGCCAGCAGTTACCCAAAACTAGCGGTGAACACCGGGGAGCTGTTTTTT. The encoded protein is CASSYPKLAVNTGELFF.

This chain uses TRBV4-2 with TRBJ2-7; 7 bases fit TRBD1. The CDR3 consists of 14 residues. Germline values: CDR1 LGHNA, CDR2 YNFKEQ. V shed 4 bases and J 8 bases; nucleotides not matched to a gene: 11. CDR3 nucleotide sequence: TGTGCCAGCAGCCTTACAGGGGAAGCCCCGAAGCAGTACTTC. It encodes CASSLTGEAPKQYF.

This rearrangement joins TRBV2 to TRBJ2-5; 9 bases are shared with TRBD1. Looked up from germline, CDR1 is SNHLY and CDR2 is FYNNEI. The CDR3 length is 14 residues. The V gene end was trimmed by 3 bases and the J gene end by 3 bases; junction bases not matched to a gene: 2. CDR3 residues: CASSEGQGEETQYF. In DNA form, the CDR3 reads TGTGCCAGCAGTGAGGGACAGGGAGAAGAGACCCAGTACTTC. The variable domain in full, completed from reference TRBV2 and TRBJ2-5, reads EPEVTQTPSHQVTQMGQEVILRCVPISNHLYFYWYRQILGQKVEFLVSFYNNEISEKSEIFDDQFSVERPDGSNFTLKIRSTKLEDSAMYFCASSEGQGEETQYFGPGTRLLVL.

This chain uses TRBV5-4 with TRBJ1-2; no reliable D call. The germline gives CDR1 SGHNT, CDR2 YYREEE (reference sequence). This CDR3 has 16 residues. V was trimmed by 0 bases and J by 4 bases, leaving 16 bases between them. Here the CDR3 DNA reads TGTGCCAGCAGCTTGGAGGGAGATAATTTGGGCTATGGCTACACCTTC. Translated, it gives CASSLEGDNLGYGYTF.

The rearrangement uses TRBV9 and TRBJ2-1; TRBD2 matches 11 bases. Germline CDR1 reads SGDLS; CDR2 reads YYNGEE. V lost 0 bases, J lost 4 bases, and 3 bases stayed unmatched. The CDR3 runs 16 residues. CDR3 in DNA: TGTGCCAGCAGCGTAGAGGGGACTAGCGGATACAATGAGCAGTTCTTC. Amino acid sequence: CASSVEGTSGYNEQFF.

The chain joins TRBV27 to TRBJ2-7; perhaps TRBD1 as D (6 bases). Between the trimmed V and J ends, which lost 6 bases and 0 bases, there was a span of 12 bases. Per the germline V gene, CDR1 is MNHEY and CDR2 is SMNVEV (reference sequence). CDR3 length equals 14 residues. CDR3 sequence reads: CASRGHQSSYEQYF. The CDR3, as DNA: TGTGCCAGCAGGGGACACCAGAGCTCCTACGAGCAGTACTTC.

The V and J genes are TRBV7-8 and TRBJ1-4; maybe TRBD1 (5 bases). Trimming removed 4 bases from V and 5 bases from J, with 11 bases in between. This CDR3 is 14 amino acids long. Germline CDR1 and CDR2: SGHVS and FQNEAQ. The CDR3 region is CASSSQGANEKLFF. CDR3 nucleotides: TGTGCCAGCAGCTCCCAGGGCGCCAATGAAAAACTGTTTTTT.

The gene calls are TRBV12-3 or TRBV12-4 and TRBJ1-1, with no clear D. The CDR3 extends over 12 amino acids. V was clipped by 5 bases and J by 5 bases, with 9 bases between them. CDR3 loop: CASSPDGTEAFF. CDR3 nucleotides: TGTGCCAGCAGTCCCGACGGGACTGAAGCTTTCTTT.

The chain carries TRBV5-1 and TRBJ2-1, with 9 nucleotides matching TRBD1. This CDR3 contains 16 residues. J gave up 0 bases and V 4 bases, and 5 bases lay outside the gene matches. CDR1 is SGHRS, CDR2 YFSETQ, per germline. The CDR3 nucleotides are TGCGCCAGCAGCCCGGGGACAGGGACCTCCTACAATGAGCAGTTCTTC. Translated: CASSPGTGTSYNEQFF. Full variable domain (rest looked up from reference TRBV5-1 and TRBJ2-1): KAGVTQTPRYLIKTRGQQVTLSCSPISGHRSVSWYQQTPGQGLQFLFEYFSETQRNKGNFPGRFSGRQFSNSRSEMNVSTLELGDSALYLCASSPGTGTSYNEQFFGPGTRLTVL.

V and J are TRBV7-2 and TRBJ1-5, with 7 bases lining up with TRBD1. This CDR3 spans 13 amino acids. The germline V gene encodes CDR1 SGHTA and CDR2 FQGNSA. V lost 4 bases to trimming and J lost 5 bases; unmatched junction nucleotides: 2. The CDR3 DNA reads TGTGCCAGCAGCTCTACAGGGGATCAGCCCCAGCATTTT. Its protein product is CASSSTGDQPQHF. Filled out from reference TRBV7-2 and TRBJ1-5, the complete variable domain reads GAGVSQSPSNKVTEKGKDVELRCDPISGHTALYWYRQSLGQGLEFLIYFQGNSAPDKSGLPSDRFSAERTGGSVSTLTIQRTQQEDSAVYLCASSSTGDQPQHFGDGTRLSIL.

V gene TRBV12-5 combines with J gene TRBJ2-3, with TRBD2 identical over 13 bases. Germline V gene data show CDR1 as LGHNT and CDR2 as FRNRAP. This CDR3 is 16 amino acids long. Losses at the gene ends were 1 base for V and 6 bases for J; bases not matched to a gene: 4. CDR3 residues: CASGLGTSGRWDTQYF. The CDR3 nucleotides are TGTGCTAGTGGTTTGGGGACTAGCGGGAGATGGGATACGCAGTATTTT. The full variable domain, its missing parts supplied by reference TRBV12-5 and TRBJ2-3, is DARVTQTPRHKVTEMGQEVTMRCQPILGHNTVFWYRQTMMQGLELLAYFRNRAPLDDSGMPKDRFSAEMPDATLATLKIQPSEPRDSAVYFCASGLGTSGRWDTQYFGPGTRLTVL.

The CDR3 DNA sequence: TGTGCCAGCAGTCTTTCCGGGACAGTTAACTACGAGCAGTACTTC. It specifies CASSLSGTVNYEQYF. The J gene is TRBJ2-7, the V gene TRBV3-1 (or the pseudogene TRBV3-2); TRBD1 matches at 7 bases. CDR1 and CDR2 from the germline V gene are LGHDT and YNNKEL (reference sequence). With 6 bases clipped from V and 3 bases from J, the junction kept 11 bases outside the gene matches. The CDR3 extends over 15 amino acids.

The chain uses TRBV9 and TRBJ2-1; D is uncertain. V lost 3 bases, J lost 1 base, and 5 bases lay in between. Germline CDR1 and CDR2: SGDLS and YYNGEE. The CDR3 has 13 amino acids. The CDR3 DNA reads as TGTGCCAGCAGCGACTCATCCTACAATGAGCAGTTCTTC. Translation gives CASSDSSYNEQFF.

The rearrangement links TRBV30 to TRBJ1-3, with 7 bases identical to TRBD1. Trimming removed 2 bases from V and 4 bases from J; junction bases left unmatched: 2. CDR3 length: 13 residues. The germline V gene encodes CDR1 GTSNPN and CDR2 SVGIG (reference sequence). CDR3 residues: CAWSKTGGNTIYF. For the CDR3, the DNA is TGTGCCTGGAGTAAGACAGGGGGAAACACCATATATTTT.

CDR3 region: CASSLFRGSNQPQHF. The CDR3 nucleotides are TGTGCCAGCAGCTTATTTAGGGGTAGCAATCAGCCCCAGCATTTT. The chain recombines TRBV7-9 with TRBJ1-5; D perhaps matches TRBD1 (5 bases). This CDR3 is built from 15 residues. Trimming pared 2 bases from V and 0 bases from J, leaving 8 bases between. Looked up from germline, CDR1 is SEHNR and CDR2 is FQNEAQ (reference sequence).

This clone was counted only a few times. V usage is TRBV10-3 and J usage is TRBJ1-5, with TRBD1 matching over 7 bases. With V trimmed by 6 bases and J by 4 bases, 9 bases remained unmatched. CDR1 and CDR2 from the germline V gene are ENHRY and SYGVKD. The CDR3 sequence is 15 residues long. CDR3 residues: CAISDQGGRNQPQHF. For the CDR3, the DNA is TGTGCCATCAGCGACCAGGGGGGTAGGAATCAGCCCCAGCATTTT.

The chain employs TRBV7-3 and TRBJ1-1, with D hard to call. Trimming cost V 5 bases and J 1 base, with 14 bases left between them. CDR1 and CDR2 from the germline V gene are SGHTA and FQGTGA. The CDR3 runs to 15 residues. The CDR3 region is CASSPRGSANTEAFF. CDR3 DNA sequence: TGTGCCAGCAGCCCACGGGGAAGTGCGAACACTGAAGCTTTCTTT.

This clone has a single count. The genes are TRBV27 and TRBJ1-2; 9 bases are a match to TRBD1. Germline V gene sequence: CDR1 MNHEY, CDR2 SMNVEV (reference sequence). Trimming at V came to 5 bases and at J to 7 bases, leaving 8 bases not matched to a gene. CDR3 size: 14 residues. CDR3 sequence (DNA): TGTGCCAGCAGTCTTTACAGGGGGCGTCGTGGCTACACCTTC. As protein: CASSLYRGRRGYTF.

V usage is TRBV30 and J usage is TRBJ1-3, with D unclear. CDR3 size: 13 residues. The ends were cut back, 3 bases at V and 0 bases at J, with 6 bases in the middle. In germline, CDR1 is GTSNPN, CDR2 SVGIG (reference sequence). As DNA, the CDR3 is TGTGCCTGGAGCACTAGCTCTGGAAACACCATATATTTT. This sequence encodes CAWSTSSGNTIYF.

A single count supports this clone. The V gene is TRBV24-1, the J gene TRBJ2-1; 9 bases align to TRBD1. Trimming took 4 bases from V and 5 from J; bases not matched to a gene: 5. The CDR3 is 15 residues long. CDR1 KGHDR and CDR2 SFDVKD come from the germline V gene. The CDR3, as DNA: TGTGCCACCAGTGACACAGGGACAGGGAACAATGAGCAGTTCTTC. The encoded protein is CATSDTGTGNNEQFF.

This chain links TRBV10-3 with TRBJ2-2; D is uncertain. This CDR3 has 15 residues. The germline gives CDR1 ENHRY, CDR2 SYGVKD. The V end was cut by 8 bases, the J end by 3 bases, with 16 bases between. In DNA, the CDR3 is TGTGCCATCTCCCCATTTAAGCCGGACACCGGGGAGCTGTTTTTT. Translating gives CAISPFKPDTGELFF.